These 18 T cell receptor beta chains were sequenced from one sample in a study of T cell repertoires in ileal Crohn's disease. Assay used: immunoSEQ multiplex PCR; TCRdb lists only in-frame clones, some missing. The sample lists about 62,000 clones, roughly nine tenths occurring once. As to time point: neoterminal ileum biopsy at postoperative endoscopy, about 6 months after surgery. The sequenced material came from ileal tissue. These receptors originate from an adult with Crohn's disease.

Only a few counts were recorded for this clone. V usage is TRBV18 and J usage is TRBJ1-5; D call uncertain. The CDR3 has 16 amino acids. The germline V gene encodes CDR1 KGHSH and CDR2 LQKENI. The V gene lost 2 bases and the J gene lost 2 bases, with 13 bases spanning the gap. CDR3 DNA sequence: TGTGCCAGCTCACCAGGGCAGCCCCTACGCAATCAGCCCCAGCATTTT. Amino acid sequence: CASSPGQPLRNQPQHF. The whole variable domain, filled in from reference TRBV18 and TRBJ1-5, reads NAGVMQNPRHLVRRRGQEARLRCSPMKGHSHVYWYRQLPEEGLKFMVYLQKENIIDESGMPKERFSAEFPKEGPSILRIQQVVRGDSAAYFCASSPGQPLRNQPQHFGDGTRLSIL.

The chain is built from TRBV6-5 and TRBJ1-5; possible D gene TRBD1, 6 bases. This CDR3 is built from 14 residues. The germline V gene has CDR1 MNHEY and CDR2 SVGAGI. The V and J ends lost 6 bases and 4 bases respectively, with 13 bases between them. CDR3 bases: TGTGCCAGCAGGCCCGGGACATCTAATCAGCCCCAGCATTTT. Its protein product is CASRPGTSNQPQHF.

This rearrangement joins TRBV18 to TRBJ2-7; D possibly corresponds to TRBD1 (6 bases). Trimming shortened V by 6 bases and J by 0 bases, and 15 bases separated the two germline ends. Per the germline V gene, CDR1 is KGHSH and CDR2 is LQKENI. This CDR3 contains 15 residues. The DNA of the CDR3 is TGTGCCAGCTCTCCAGGGGCGTTAAGCTCCTACGAGCAGTACTTC. It codes for CASSPGALSSYEQYF. Full variable domain (outside the CDR3, taken from reference TRBV18 and TRBJ2-7): NAGVMQNPRHLVRRRGQEARLRCSPMKGHSHVYWYRQLPEEGLKFMVYLQKENIIDESGMPKERFSAEFPKEGPSILRIQQVVRGDSAAYFCASSPGALSSYEQYFGPGTRLTVT.

The chain couples TRBV5-4 to TRBJ2-1; a possible D gene is TRBD1 (5 bases). The V gene's germline CDR1 is SGHNT and CDR2 YYREEE (reference sequence). The CDR3 has 13 amino acids. V was cut by 1 base and J by 10 bases, with 12 bases left in between. For the CDR3, the DNA is TGTGCCAGCAGCTTGCCCCTGTGGGGCGAGCAGTTCTTC. Translating gives CASSLPLWGEQFF.

The chain carries TRBV6-5 and TRBJ2-1, with TRBD2 matching over 15 bases. The CDR3 has 16 amino acids. V lost 4 bases and J lost 6; bases outside the gene matches: 4. Looked up from germline, CDR1 is MNHEY and CDR2 is SVGAGI. This CDR3 is CASSFRTSGGGNEQFF. As DNA, the CDR3 is TGTGCCAGCAGTTTCCGGACTAGCGGGGGGGGCAATGAGCAGTTCTTC.

The chain recombines TRBV6-5 with TRBJ2-5; possible D gene TRBD1, 6 bases. The CDR3 has 14 residues. Germline CDR1 reads MNHEY; CDR2 reads SVGAGI. Trimming took off 5 bases at V and 5 bases at J, with 15 bases between the two ends. The CDR3 DNA reads as TGTGCCAGCAGTCGTAAACAGGGTTGGGAGACCCAGTACTTC. As protein: CASSRKQGWETQYF.

V and J are TRBV29-1 and TRBJ1-5; 8 bases map to TRBD1. There are 13 residues in the CDR3. V was pared by 5 bases and J by 5 bases, with 5 bases of the junction left unmatched. The germline gives CDR1 SQVTM, CDR2 ANQGSEA. CDR3 region: CSVKTGVDQPQHF. In DNA form, the CDR3 reads TGCAGCGTTAAGACAGGGGTGGATCAGCCCCAGCATTTT.

The chain has TRBV19 and TRBJ1-1, with 11 bases that match TRBD1. Germline V lookup: CDR1 LNHDA, CDR2 SQIVND (reference sequence). The CDR3 is 14 residues long. Trimming at V came to 4 bases and at J to 5 bases, leaving 3 bases not matched to a gene. The CDR3 here is CASSKGQGGTEAFF. CDR3 in DNA: TGTGCCAGTAGTAAGGGACAGGGGGGGACTGAAGCTTTCTTT.

This clone was detected once. The chain employs TRBV5-1 and TRBJ1-2; D remains ambiguous. Trimming shortened V by 2 bases and J by 1 base, and 9 bases separated the two germline ends. Germline CDR1 is SGHRS and CDR2 is YFSETQ. The CDR3 is 14 residues long. The DNA for the CDR3 is TGCGCCAGCAGCTTCCAGGCTGTTAACTATGGCTACACCTTC. Translating it yields CASSFQAVNYGYTF. Full variable domain (rest looked up from reference TRBV5-1 and TRBJ1-2): KAGVTQTPRYLIKTRGQQVTLSCSPISGHRSVSWYQQTPGQGLQFLFEYFSETQRNKGNFPGRFSGRQFSNSRSEMNVSTLELGDSALYLCASSFQAVNYGYTFGSGTRLTVV.

This clone was detected only once. J is TRBJ1-2 and V is TRBV28; possible D gene TRBD1, 5 bases. Trimming took 8 bases from V and 7 from J, leaving 14 bases between them. The CDR3 is 12 amino acids. Germline loops: CDR1 MDHEN, CDR2 SYDVKM. CDR3 bases: TGTGCCAGCGGACGGGACTTCTTTGGCTACACCTTC. Translated: CASGRDFFGYTF.

The V call is TRBV2, the J call TRBJ2-4; maybe TRBD1 (6 bases). Per the germline V gene, CDR1 is SNHLY and CDR2 is FYNNEI. V shed 6 bases and J shed 0 bases, with 12 bases lying between them. This CDR3 comprises 15 residues. CDR3 sequence (DNA): TGTGCCAGCAGGGCGGACAGCTTAGCCAAAAACATTCAGTACTTC. Protein product: CASRADSLAKNIQYF.

V and J are TRBV2 and TRBJ1-6; 10 bases are shared with TRBD1. This CDR3 has 13 residues. From germline, CDR1 is SNHLY and CDR2 FYNNEI. Trimming at V came to 7 bases and at J to 9 bases, leaving 3 bases not matched to a gene. CDR3 in DNA: TGTGCCAGCATGACAGGGGGCCGTTCACCCCTCCACTTT. Translated, it gives CASMTGGRSPLHF.

The chain has TRBV7-2 and TRBJ2-7, with 7 bases matching TRBD1. The junction had 7 bases not matched to a gene; V was cut back by 2 bases and J by 3 bases. The CDR3 sequence is 15 residues long. Germline values: CDR1 SGHTA, CDR2 FQGNSA. The CDR3 sequence is CASSLKDRAGYEQYF. DNA of the CDR3: TGTGCCAGCAGCTTAAAAGACAGGGCTGGCTACGAGCAGTACTTC. The whole variable domain, remainder taken from reference TRBV7-2 and TRBJ2-7, is GAGVSQSPSNKVTEKGKDVELRCDPISGHTALYWYRQSLGQGLEFLIYFQGNSAPDKSGLPSDRFSAERTGGSVSTLTIQRTQQEDSAVYLCASSLKDRAGYEQYFGPGTRLTVT.

This clone was seen once. The CDR3 region has the DNA TGTGCCAGCAGCTTAGAAGATCGGAGCTGGTTATATGGCTACACCTTC. It translates to CASSLEDRSWLYGYTF. The chain joins TRBV7-2 to TRBJ1-2; D is undetermined. The CDR3 has 16 amino acids. The ends were cut back, 1 base at V and 5 bases at J, with 17 bases in the middle. The germline V gene has CDR1 SGHTA and CDR2 FQGNSA.

The rearrangement links TRBV6-1 to TRBJ2-5; 9 bases are shared with TRBD1. V gave up 4 bases and J gave up 5 bases; unmatched junction bases: 8. Germline CDR1 MNHNS, CDR2 SASEGT. The CDR3 covers 15 residues. The CDR3 here is CASSGGQGFVETQYF. CDR3 nucleotide sequence: TGTGCCAGCAGTGGGGGACAGGGTTTTGTGGAGACCCAGTACTTC.

The chain uses TRBV20-1 and TRBJ1-5, with D unresolved. The length of the CDR3 is 11 residues. The V end lost 6 bases, the J end lost 5 bases, and 8 bases lay between the germline ends. The V gene's germline CDR1 is DFQATT and CDR2 SNEGSKA (reference sequence). The CDR3 DNA is TGCAGTGCCCAGGAGGATCAGCCCCAGCATTTT. Translated: CSAQEDQPQHF.

V and J are TRBV25-1 and TRBJ1-1; no clear D gene. The CDR3 totals 14 residues. The ends were cut back, 4 bases at V and 1 base at J, with 10 bases in the middle. CDR1 MGHDK and CDR2 SYGVNS come from the germline V gene. For the CDR3, the DNA is TGTGCCAGCAGTGCGAAGACTTGGAACACTGAAGCTTTCTTT. Its translation: CASSAKTWNTEAFF.

The rearrangement joins TRBV11-2 to TRBJ2-7; 9 nucleotides line up with TRBD1. The CDR3 spans 14 residues. Per the germline V gene, CDR1 is SGHAT and CDR2 is FQNNGV. Trimming at V came to 3 bases and at J to 3 bases, leaving 3 bases not matched to a gene. In nucleotides, the CDR3 is TGTGCCAGCAGCTTTGGACAGGGGCTCTACGAGCAGTACTTC. It translates to CASSFGQGLYEQYF.